The sequence of this T cell receptor (beta chain) was determined in a study of molecular identifiers for immune sequencing clone quantification. General observations from the study: Sizes of highly expanded clones could be underestimated through identical TCRs sharing a barcode.

As to this clonotype: Its antigen is currently unknown.

TCRdb reprocessed the PCR reads via MiXCR and lists one record per CDR3 protein. The repertoire holds over 600,000 distinct CDR3 sequences, with around 20% as singletons. The authors gated naive CD8 T cells as CD8+CD4-CCR7+CD45RA+ for sorting. The V and J ends lost 4 bases and 0 bases respectively, with 7 bases between them. The CDR3 totals 15 residues. This clonotype was sampled from a human donor in good health. Some libraries in this study had Jurkat cell RNA spiked in. The sequenced sample was naive CD8+ T cells from blood, with Jurkat cell RNA spiked in. The subset denotes: FACS-sorted CD8+CD4-CCR7+CD45RA+ naive T cells. The rearrangement joins TRBV12-3 or TRBV12-4 to TRBJ1-6, with D unclear. CDR3: CASSSSSSYNSPLHF. CDR3 sequence (DNA): TGTGCCAGCAGTTCCTCGAGCTCCTATAATTCACCCCTCCACTTT.